This T cell receptor beta chain was obtained from a study of T cells in Graves' hyperthyroidism and ophthalmopathy. Study background: Peripheral blood samples were taken at initial diagnosis, prior to any treatment.

It was RNA transcripts that yielded the amplified TCR beta CDR3 regions. The primer set for the first-round RT-PCR of the TCR CDR3 was HTBI. TCRdb called the multiplex PCR reads again in MiXCR, with one record for every CDR3 protein. Of hundreds of thousands of distinct CDR3 sequences listed, around 21% were seen once; the top ten hold under 35%. With 5 bases clipped from V and 0 bases from J, the junction kept 6 bases outside the gene matches. CDR1 and CDR2 from the germline V gene are ENHRY and SYGVKD. The CDR3 totals 16 residues. Criteria for exclusion of patients were uncontrolled infection, other autoimmune disease, pregnancy or lactation. Notes on the study in general: The model forecast ophthalmopathy, anticipating it by a median about six months before onset. From stable hyperthyroidism, ophthalmopathy was set apart by a 13 V-J model.

This clonotype was picked up a small number of times. The antigen is not known. The specimen sequenced was blood. The rearrangement uses TRBV10-3 and TRBJ1-1; 10 bases are shared with TRBD1. The sequence derives from a man younger than 40 with Graves' ophthalmopathy. DNA of the CDR3: TGTGCCATCAGTAGGACAGGGGGAGCGATGAACACTGAAGCTTTCTTT. It yields the protein CAISRTGGAMNTEAFF.